The 10 T cell receptor beta chains below were found in one sample sequenced in a study of shared clonotypes between healthy human individuals. Profiled with immunoSEQ multiplex PCR; TCRdb holds only in-frame clones, not every one. The sample contains about 1 million clones, approximately 70% of which appear only once. Sequenced input: memory CD4+ T cells sorted from blood. Described subset: CD45RA-negative fraction. All receptors come from a man between 18 and 35 years old in good health.

The rearrangement joins TRBV10-3 to TRBJ1-2; the D is unclear. CDR3 length equals 13 residues. Germline V gene lookup returns CDR1 ENHRY and CDR2 SYGVKD. The V and J ends lost 2 bases and 9 bases respectively, with 13 bases between them. CDR3 in DNA: TGTGCCATCAGTGAGGGCCTCACCGGGAGCTACACCTTC. This gives the protein CAISEGLTGSYTF.

The chain links TRBV6-6 to TRBJ1-5, with D tentatively TRBD1 (5 bases). The CDR3 covers 14 residues. The germline gives CDR1 MNHNY, CDR2 SVGAGI (reference sequence). V gave up 0 bases and J gave up 7 bases, with 10 bases separating them. The CDR3 DNA reads TGTGCCAGCAGTTACTCGGGACCTGACCAGCCCCAGCATTTT. Amino acid sequence: CASSYSGPDQPQHF.

Notes on this clone: This is likely a read error, given that the CDR3 carries no conserved phenylalanine or tryptophan at its end. Because the CDR3's place on the DNA is in doubt, the DNA is left out and the CDR3 is given as listed by TCRdb. The CDR3: CAKSTLLVPY. V gene TRBV6-7 combines with J gene TRBJ2-4. TRBV6-7 is classed as an ORF, of uncertain function. The CDR3 is 10 residues long, counting both termini.

The rearrangement uses TRBV6-5 and TRBJ1-2; D is unclear. Germline CDR1 and CDR2: MNHEY and SVGAGI. The CDR3 is 14 amino acids. V was trimmed by 0 bases and J by 5 bases, leaving 10 bases between them. This chain's CDR3 is CASSYSRSAYGYTF. CDR3 DNA sequence: TGTGCCAGCAGTTACTCGAGGTCGGCTTATGGCTACACCTTC.

This clone has a single count. The CDR3: CAISDGILVYEQYF. The CDR3 DNA reads TGTGCCATCAGTGACGGGATTCTGGTCTACGAGCAGTACTTC. V is TRBV10-3 and J is TRBJ2-7, with D possibly matching TRBD2 (5 bases). This CDR3 region has 14 residues. Trimming removed 3 bases at V and 3 bases at J, with 12 bases between. The germline V gene has CDR1 ENHRY and CDR2 SYGVKD.

The V call is TRBV10-3, the J call TRBJ1-1, with 11 bases fitting TRBD1. Germline V gene data show CDR1 as ENHRY and CDR2 as SYGVKD. V lost 4 bases, J lost 4 bases, and 5 bases stayed unmatched. The CDR3 contains 15 residues. The CDR3, as DNA: TGTGCCATCAGTGGGGGACAGGGGGTGGGCACTGAAGCTTTCTTT. Translation gives CAISGGQGVGTEAFF.

The chain combines TRBV7-2 with TRBJ1-1, with 9 bases lining up with TRBD1. The CDR3 length is 17 residues. Germline V CDR1 and CDR2: SGHTA, FQGNSA. Trimming took 5 bases from V and 4 from J; bases not matched to a gene: 14. DNA of the CDR3: TGTGCCAGCAGCCCCCAGGGACAGGGTAGGGGGAGCACTGAAGCTTTCTTT. Amino acids: CASSPQGQGRGSTEAFF.

Many counts were recorded for this clone. The genes are TRBV28 and TRBJ1-5; 8 bases line up with TRBD1. The CDR3 consists of 15 residues. Germline CDR1 MDHEN, CDR2 SYDVKM. After removal of 3 bases from V and 9 bases from J, the junction contained 10 bases not matched to a gene. CDR3 nucleotide sequence: TGTGCCAGCAGTTTCCGGAGGACAGGGAAAGGGCCCCAGCATTTT. Amino acids: CASSFRRTGKGPQHF.

V gene TRBV11-2 combines with J gene TRBJ1-2; 9 nucleotides agree with TRBD1. The germline V gene encodes CDR1 SGHAT and CDR2 FQNNGV. This CDR3 spans 15 amino acids. The V gene end was trimmed by 4 bases and the J gene end by 4 bases; junction bases not matched to a gene: 7. CDR3 region: CASSSQTTGGYGYTF. CDR3 DNA sequence: TGTGCCAGCAGCTCCCAAACGACAGGGGGCTATGGCTACACCTTC.

The rearrangement joins TRBV21-1 to TRBJ2-5. TRBV21-1 is a pseudogene segment. This CDR3 has 16 amino acids. The CDR3 sequence: CASISNWPANKETQYF. The CDR3 DNA follows: TGTGCCAGCATCTCAAACTGGCCAGCTAATAAAGAGACCCAGTACTTC.